Listed below are T cell receptor beta chains from one sample, sequenced in a study of cytomegalovirus exposure and HLA in healthy donors. Only in-frame clones appear in the TCRdb table, and some are missing; sequencing was by immunoSEQ multiplex PCR. The sample shows 90,000 to 120,000 clones, 65% to 80% of them seen only once. The sequencing input was PBMCs. Receptors were obtained from a female donor in good health and CMV-seropositive. CDR3s include the opening cysteine and the closing phenylalanine or tryptophan. Fields, in order: V gene, D gene, J gene, clone size, CDR3 protein, CDR3 DNA. The D gene is left open where the match is weak. Clone sizes are given selectively: once, few, many, or a class where the clone is expanded.

>TRBV6-5|-|TRBJ2-7|once
CASRFRGLLNEQYF
TGTGCCAGCAGATTCAGGGGTTTGTTGAACGAGCAGTACTTC
>TRBV30|TRBD2|TRBJ2-5|-
CAWSLTSGAQETQYF
TGTGCCTGGAGTTTGACTAGCGGGGCCCAAGAGACCCAGTACTTC
>TRBV5-4|TRBD2|TRBJ2-2|-
CASSLGRGIAGELFF
TGTGCCAGCAGCTTGGGGCGGGGGATCGCCGGGGAGCTGTTTTTT
>TRBV7-3|TRBD2|TRBJ2-3|once
CASSSSSGMGADTQYF
TGTGCCAGCAGCTCTTCTAGCGGGATGGGCGCAGATACGCAGTATTTT
>TRBV5-4|TRBD2|TRBJ2-7|-
CASSPTVAGSSYEQYF
TGTGCCAGCAGCCCCACGGTAGCGGGGAGCTCCTACGAGCAGTACTTC
>TRBV20-1|TRBD1|TRBJ1-2|-
CSAAGQRLTF
TGCAGTGCGGCGGGACAGCGTCTTACCTTC
>TRBV7-2|TRBD1|TRBJ1-1|-
CASSLALTGETEAFF
TGTGCCAGCAGCTTAGCCCTGACAGGGGAAACTGAAGCTTTCTTT
>TRBV27|TRBD1|TRBJ2-3|once
CASSFRQGTDTQYF
TGTGCCAGCAGTTTCCGACAGGGAACAGATACGCAGTATTTT
>TRBV28|-|TRBJ1-5|-
CASSSQVGNQPQHF
TGTGCCAGCAGTTCGCAGGTCGGCAATCAGCCCCAGCATTTT
>TRBV29-1|TRBD2|TRBJ2-1|-
CSVRGLAGEFF
TGCAGCGTTCGGGGTCTAGCGGGAGAGTTCTTC
>TRBV23-1|TRBD2|TRBJ2-5|-
CASSQSRTSGETQYF
TGCGCCAGCAGTCAATCCAGGACTAGCGGGGAGACCCAGTACTTC
>TRBV19|-|TRBJ2-3|-
CASSLDGRADTQYF
TGTGCCAGTAGTCTGGACGGCAGGGCAGATACGCAGTATTTT
>TRBV2|-|TRBJ1-4|-
CASTYRVRTNEKLFF
TGTGCCAGCACATACAGGGTTAGAACTAATGAAAAACTGTTTTTT
>TRBV10-1|TRBD1|TRBJ1-2|-
CASRMADRGKYGYTF
TGCGCCAGCAGGATGGCCGACAGGGGTAAATATGGCTACACCTTC
>TRBV29-1|-|TRBJ2-1|-
CSVEPGRGGRVINEQFF
TGCAGCGTTGAACCCGGACGAGGGGGAAGAGTTATCAATGAGCAGTTCTTC
>TRBV2|TRBD1|TRBJ1-4|once
CASSLDRGHEKLFF
TGTGCCAGCAGTTTGGACAGGGGGCACGAAAAACTGTTTTTT
>TRBV28|TRBD1|TRBJ2-7|-
CASRLTPGQGVYEQYF
TGTGCCAGCAGACTCACACCGGGACAGGGTGTTTACGAGCAGTACTTC
>TRBV5-1|TRBD1|TRBJ1-4|-
CASSPGGPNEKLFF
TGCGCCAGCAGCCCAGGGGGGCCAAATGAAAAACTGTTTTTT
>TRBV9|-|TRBJ2-5|-
CASSSGETQYF
TGTGCCAGCAGTTCGGGGGAGACCCAGTACTTC
>TRBV14|-|TRBJ2-1|-
CASSQDIEQFF
TGTGCCAGCAGCCAAGATATCGAGCAGTTCTTC
>TRBV28|-|TRBJ1-4|-
CASKPPTAGAGKLFF
TGTGCCAGCAAACCCCCAACAGCGGGCGCGGGGAAACTGTTTTTT
>TRBV7-2|-|TRBJ2-5|-
CASSYHSGEETQYF
TGTGCCAGCAGCTACCACTCAGGCGAAGAGACCCAGTACTTC